Sequencing of this T cell receptor beta chain was carried out in a study of blood T cell repertoires in COVID-19. Across the study: Sites across the United States, Italy and Spain contributed samples from acute and convalescent COVID-19. From T cells, B-cell-depleted T cells, or PBMCs came the material, which was cDNA or gDNA.

In the original workflow: The assay estimated nucleated cells by amplifying reference gene primers. Sequenced by immunoSEQ multiplex PCR; TCRdb stores in-frame clones only, minus some. The DNA was the basis for D and trimming; V, J and clone size are from that table. The sample consists of about 270,000 clones, approximately 86% of them appearing once. The sample consisted of peripheral blood. The receptor was derived from a woman between 18 and 29 years old with acute or convalescent COVID-19.

CDR3 protein: CASSIGTDIYNEQFF. The DNA of the CDR3 is TGTGCCAGTAGTATAGGGACAGATATATACAATGAGCAGTTCTTC. The V call is TRBV19, the J call TRBJ2-1, with D possibly matching TRBD1 (6 bases). The germline gives CDR1 LNHDA, CDR2 SQIVND (reference sequence). This CDR3 has 15 residues. V lost 1 base, J lost 4 bases, and 11 bases lay in between.